The clone carrying this TCR beta chain was recorded at least ten times. What it binds is unknown. These data come from a study of early T cells in non-severe SARS-CoV-2 infection. Study information: Sequencing of bulk RNA from unsorted whole blood was done, without chain pairing. Findings and caveats of the study: The matching step, a VDJdb search, favored anti-spike CD8 responses and missed private and CD4 specificities.

Tagging with unique molecular identifiers was applied to individual cDNA molecules. One entry per CDR3 protein results from TCRdb running MiXCR on the 5' RACE reads. The table lists 20,000 to 25,000 distinct CDR3 sequences, around 5% of them singletons. Germline V gene data show CDR1 as SGHNT and CDR2 as YENEEA. The CDR3 length is 17 residues. Trimming cost V 1 base and J 1 base; bases outside gene matches: 6. The sequence came from an adult who was a healthcare worker with PCR-confirmed SARS-CoV-2 infection or an uninfected control (not recorded which). The sequencing input was whole blood. This chain links TRBV11-3 with TRBJ2-1, with 8 nucleotides matching TRBD2. CDR3 region: CASSLARLARSYNEQFF. CDR3 DNA sequence: TGTGCCAGCAGCTTAGCTCGACTAGCGAGGTCCTACAATGAGCAGTTCTTC.